This T cell receptor (beta chain) was documented in a study of tumor-infiltrating lymphocytes in localized non-small cell lung cancer. Generated by immunoSEQ multiplex PCR, the TCRdb table keeps only in-frame clones and is missing some. The table records 13,000 or so clones, 70% to 75% of them present only once. V was trimmed by 4 bases and J by 4 bases, leaving 13 bases between them. The CDR3 is made up of 14 amino acids. Per the germline V gene, CDR1 is SGHTA and CDR2 is FQGNSA. The specimen was uninvolved lung tissue not adjacent to the tumor. The chain combines TRBV7-2 with TRBJ2-5; the D gene is possibly TRBD2 (6 bases). The receptor comes from a human donor with non-small cell lung cancer. CDR3: CASSSLRGGETQYF. CDR3 nucleotide sequence: TGTGCCAGCAGCTCCTTGCGGGGAGGAGAGACCCAGTACTTC.